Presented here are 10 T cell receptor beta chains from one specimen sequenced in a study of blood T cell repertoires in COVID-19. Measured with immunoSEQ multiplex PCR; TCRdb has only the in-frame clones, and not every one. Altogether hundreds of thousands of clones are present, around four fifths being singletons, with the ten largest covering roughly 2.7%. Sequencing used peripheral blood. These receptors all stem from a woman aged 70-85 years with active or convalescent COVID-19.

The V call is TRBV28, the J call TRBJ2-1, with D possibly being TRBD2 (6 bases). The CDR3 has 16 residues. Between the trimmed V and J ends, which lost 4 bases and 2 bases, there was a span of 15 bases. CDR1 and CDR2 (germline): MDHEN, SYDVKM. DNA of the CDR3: TGTGCCAGCAGTTCCCCCGGCGGGAATACCTACAATGAGCAGTTCTTC. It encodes CASSSPGGNTYNEQFF.

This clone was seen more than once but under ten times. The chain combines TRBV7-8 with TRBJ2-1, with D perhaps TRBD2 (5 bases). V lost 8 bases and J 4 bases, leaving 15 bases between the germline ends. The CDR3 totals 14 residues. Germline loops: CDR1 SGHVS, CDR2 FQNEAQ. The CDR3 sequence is CASAPFGDYNEQFF. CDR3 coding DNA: TGTGCCAGCGCGCCCTTCGGGGATTACAATGAGCAGTTCTTC.

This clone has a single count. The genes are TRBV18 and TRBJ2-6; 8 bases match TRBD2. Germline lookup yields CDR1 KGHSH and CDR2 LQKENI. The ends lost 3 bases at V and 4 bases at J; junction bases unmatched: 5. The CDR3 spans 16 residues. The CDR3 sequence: CASSPRGRSGANVLTF. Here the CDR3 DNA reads TGTGCCAGCTCACCCCGCGGGAGGTCAGGGGCCAACGTCCTGACTTTC.

The CDR3 region is CASTGDRVYTEAFF. The CDR3 DNA reads as TGTGCCAGCACCGGGGACAGGGTGTACACTGAAGCTTTCTTT. The chain links TRBV2 to TRBJ1-1; 9 positions match TRBD1. Germline trimming cut 7 bases from V and 3 bases from J; bases unmatched to any gene: 6. The CDR3 is 14 amino acids. Germline assignment: CDR1 SNHLY and CDR2 FYNNEI.

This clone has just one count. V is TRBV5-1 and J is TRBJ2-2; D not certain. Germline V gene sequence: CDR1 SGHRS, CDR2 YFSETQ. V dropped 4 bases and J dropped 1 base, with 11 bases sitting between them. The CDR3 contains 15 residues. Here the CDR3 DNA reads TGCGCCAGCAGCCCTAGACCTAGGAACACCGGGGAGCTGTTTTTT. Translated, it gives CASSPRPRNTGELFF.

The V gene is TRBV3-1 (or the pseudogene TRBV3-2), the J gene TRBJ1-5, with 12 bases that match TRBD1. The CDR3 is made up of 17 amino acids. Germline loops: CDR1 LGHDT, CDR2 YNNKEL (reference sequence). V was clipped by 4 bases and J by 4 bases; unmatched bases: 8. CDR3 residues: CASSPWDRGPYNQPQHF. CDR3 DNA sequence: TGTGCCAGCAGCCCCTGGGACAGGGGGCCGTATAATCAGCCCCAGCATTTT.

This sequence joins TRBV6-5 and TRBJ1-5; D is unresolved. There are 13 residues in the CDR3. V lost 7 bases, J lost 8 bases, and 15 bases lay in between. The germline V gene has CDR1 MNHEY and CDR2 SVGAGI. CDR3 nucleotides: TGTGCCAGCAAGTTTGTTAAGGGAGAGCCCCAGCATTTT. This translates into CASKFVKGEPQHF.

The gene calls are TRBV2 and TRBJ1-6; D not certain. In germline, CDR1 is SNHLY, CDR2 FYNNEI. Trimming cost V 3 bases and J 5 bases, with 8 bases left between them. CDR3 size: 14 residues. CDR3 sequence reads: CASSEVADNSPLHF. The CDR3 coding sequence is TGTGCCAGCAGTGAGGTAGCGGATAATTCACCCCTCCACTTT.

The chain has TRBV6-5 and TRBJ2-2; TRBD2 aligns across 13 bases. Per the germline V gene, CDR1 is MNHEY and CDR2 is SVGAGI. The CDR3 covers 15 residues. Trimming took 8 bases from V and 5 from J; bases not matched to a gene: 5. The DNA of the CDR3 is TGTGCCAGCGGGGGACTAGCGGGGCTTACCGGGGAGCTGTTTTTT. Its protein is CASGGLAGLTGELFF.

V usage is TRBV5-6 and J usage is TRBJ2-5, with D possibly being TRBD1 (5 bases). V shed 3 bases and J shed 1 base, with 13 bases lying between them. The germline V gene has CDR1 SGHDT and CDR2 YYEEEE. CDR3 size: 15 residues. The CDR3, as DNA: TGTGCCAGCAGCTCCTACAGGTTCCCCCAAGAGACCCAGTACTTC. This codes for CASSSYRFPQETQYF.